These 22 T cell receptor beta chains share one sample of origin, sequenced in a study of spatial heterogeneity in lung cancer. The antigens for these receptors are not known. Specified time point: sample taken at primary tumor resection. TCRdb itself ran the 5' RACE reads through MiXCR, one entry per CDR3 protein. The sample lists some 25,000 distinct CDR3 sequences; around 7% were seen once. Study-level findings and limits: It was found that expanded intratumoral alpha and beta TCR counts tracked tumor mutation counts.

The sample consisted of lung tumor tissue, taken at surgery. All receptors derive from a male donor with early-stage non-small cell lung cancer.

The V gene is TRBV18, the J gene TRBJ1-1, with TRBD1 matching over 7 bases. The CDR3 loop spans 18 amino acids. Germline V gene lookup returns CDR1 KGHSH and CDR2 LQKENI. With V trimmed by 0 bases and J by 4 bases, 14 bases remained unmatched. CDR3 loop: CASSPPRWEGAGSTEAFF. The CDR3 DNA sequence: TGTGCCAGCTCACCACCGAGATGGGAGGGGGCAGGTAGCACTGAAGCTTTCTTT. The whole variable domain, filled in from reference TRBV18 and TRBJ1-1, reads NAGVMQNPRHLVRRRGQEARLRCSPMKGHSHVYWYRQLPEEGLKFMVYLQKENIIDESGMPKERFSAEFPKEGPSILRIQQVVRGDSAAYFCASSPPRWEGAGSTEAFFGQGTRLTVV.

The table lists this clonotype with many counts. This chain links TRBV7-2 with TRBJ1-1, with a possible D match to TRBD1 (5 bases). The germline V and J ends were trimmed by 6 bases and 4 bases, with 15 bases remaining between them. Germline CDR1 reads SGHTA; CDR2 reads FQGNSA. CDR3 size: 14 residues. The chain's CDR3 is CASRGGGGSTEAFF. In nucleotides, the CDR3 is TGTGCCAGCAGGGGAGGTGGGGGTAGCACTGAAGCTTTCTTT.

This clonotype is medium-sized in the sample. The chain has TRBV2 and TRBJ1-6, with a tentative D call TRBD1 (6 bases). This CDR3 region has 13 residues. The germline gives CDR1 SNHLY, CDR2 FYNNEI. Between the trimmed V and J ends, which lost 4 bases and 9 bases, there was a span of 10 bases. The CDR3 sequence is CASSGQGSSPLHF. CDR3 coding DNA: TGTGCCAGCAGTGGGCAGGGGTCTTCACCCCTCCACTTT.

This clonotype was seen a handful of times. CDR3 amino acids: CASSLTQGPPPFF. The CDR3 coding sequence is TGTGCCAGCAGCCTCACTCAGGGGCCTCCACCTTTCTTT. This rearrangement joins TRBV6-2 or TRBV6-3 to TRBJ1-1, with D tentatively TRBD1 (6 bases). The CDR3 loop spans 13 amino acids. The germline gives CDR1 MNHEY, CDR2 SVGEGT. Trimming shortened V by 6 bases and J by 12 bases, and 20 bases separated the two germline ends.

This clonotype was seen at least ten times. CDR3 amino acids: CASSGRDRADGELFF. The CDR3 region has the DNA TGTGCCAGCAGCGGCCGGGACAGGGCTGACGGGGAGCTGTTTTTT. This chain joins TRBV4-2 and TRBJ2-2; 9 bases match TRBD1. The germline gives CDR1 LGHNA, CDR2 YNFKEQ. V lost 5 bases, J lost 7 bases, and 8 bases stayed unmatched. There are 15 residues in the CDR3.

J is TRBJ2-5 and V is TRBV5-1, with a weak D call TRBD1 (6 bases). Deletions cut 0 bases from V and 4 bases from J, with 10 bases between. This CDR3 is 14 amino acids long. CDR1 and CDR2 (germline): SGHRS, YFSETQ. The CDR3 here is CASSLGQVIETQYF. The CDR3, as DNA: TGCGCCAGCAGCTTGGGACAGGTTATAGAGACCCAGTACTTC.

The sample holds many counts of this clonotype. The genes are TRBV28 and TRBJ2-5, with TRBD1 matching 8 bases. The CDR3 loop spans 19 amino acids. Germline-derived CDR1 and CDR2 are MDHEN and SYDVKM. Germline trimming cut 6 bases from V and 1 base from J; bases unmatched to any gene: 19. CDR3: CASRPSGTGGGRVQETQYF. For the CDR3, the DNA is TGTGCCAGCAGACCCTCCGGGACAGGAGGAGGTAGGGTCCAAGAGACCCAGTACTTC.

Many counts were recorded for this clonotype. The V and J genes are TRBV7-2 and TRBJ2-3; TRBD1 might be the D (6 bases). V was pared by 3 bases and J by 5 bases, with 9 bases between. The germline V gene encodes CDR1 SGHTA and CDR2 FQGNSA. There are 13 residues in the CDR3. CDR3 nucleotide sequence: TGTGCCAGCAGCTTTTGGGGGCGAGATACGCAGTATTTT. Translating it yields CASSFWGRDTQYF.

The V and J genes are TRBV18 and TRBJ1-6, with D perhaps matching TRBD1 (5 bases). CDR3 length: 16 residues. Germline CDR1 and CDR2: KGHSH and LQKENI. Trimming shortened V by 1 base and J by 7 bases, and 14 bases separated the two germline ends. The DNA for the CDR3 is TGTGCCAGCTCACCACAAACGGTGGGGGTAAATTCACCCCTCCACTTT. Protein: CASSPQTVGVNSPLHF.

This clonotype has a handful of counts. This CDR3 is CATSDLYTDTQYF. The DNA for the CDR3 is TGTGCCACCAGTGATCTCTACACAGATACGCAGTATTTT. This chain joins TRBV24-1 and TRBJ2-3; D remains unclear. Germline V gives CDR1 KGHDR, CDR2 SFDVKD. Trimming left V 3 bases short and J 2 bases short, with 5 bases between. The CDR3 runs 13 residues.

This clonotype was recorded many times. The chain has TRBV20-1 and TRBJ1-5; possible D gene TRBD1, 5 bases. V shed 4 bases and J shed 4 bases, with 11 bases lying between them. Germline CDR1 and CDR2: DFQATT and SNEGSKA (reference sequence). The CDR3 extends over 13 amino acids. The CDR3 DNA is TGCAGTGCTACAGACAGACCAAATCAGCCCCAGCATTTT. Translating it yields CSATDRPNQPQHF.

This clonotype was counted ten times or more. This chain uses TRBV28 with TRBJ2-2; the D gene is possibly TRBD2 (5 bases). The germline V gene has CDR1 MDHEN and CDR2 SYDVKM. CDR3 length: 13 residues. Trimming removed 8 bases at V and 7 bases at J, with 14 bases between. CDR3 DNA: TGTGCCAGCGGCGGCGTACGGGACGGGGAGCTGTTTTTT. Translation gives CASGGVRDGELFF.

This clonotype was detected ten times or more. V usage is TRBV28 and J usage is TRBJ2-4; D unclear. This CDR3 spans 16 amino acids. V was cut by 1 base and J by 6 bases, with 16 bases left in between. Germline-derived CDR1 and CDR2 are MDHEN and SYDVKM. CDR3 protein: CASSLSGDSLGNIQYF. DNA for the CDR3: TGTGCCAGCAGTTTATCTGGAGATAGCCTGGGAAACATTCAGTACTTC.

The V call is TRBV28, the J call TRBJ1-5; no clear D. V dropped 2 bases and J dropped 7 bases, with 6 bases sitting between them. This CDR3 spans 12 amino acids. Germline values: CDR1 MDHEN, CDR2 SYDVKM. The CDR3 is CASSLNRQPQHF. The CDR3 nucleotides are TGTGCCAGCAGTTTAAATAGGCAGCCCCAGCATTTT.

This clonotype was recorded at least ten times. The chain combines TRBV5-6 with TRBJ2-5, with D possibly matching TRBD2 (5 bases). The V gene lost 4 bases and the J gene lost 2 bases, with 9 bases spanning the gap. Germline loops: CDR1 SGHDT, CDR2 YYEEEE. The CDR3 consists of 13 residues. CDR3 sequence reads: CASSRRLQETQYF. The CDR3 DNA follows: TGTGCCAGCAGCAGGAGGCTGCAAGAGACCCAGTACTTC.

At least ten counts were recorded for this clonotype. The rearrangement links TRBV5-6 to TRBJ2-4; TRBD1 matches 7 bases. CDR3 length equals 15 residues. Germline V CDR1 and CDR2: SGHDT, YYEEEE. J lost 5 bases, V lost 4 bases, and 9 bases had no gene match. The DNA for the CDR3 is TGTGCCAGCAGCCTAACGCCTGGGACAGAAAACATTCAGTACTTC. It translates to CASSLTPGTENIQYF.

This clonotype was recorded at least ten times. This chain uses TRBV29-1 with TRBJ2-7, with D possibly being TRBD2 (5 bases). Looked up from germline, CDR1 is SQVTM and CDR2 is ANQGSEA. V lost 6 bases and J lost 5, with 23 bases in between. CDR3 length: 15 residues. The CDR3 here is CSVGSEGSPLNEQYF. The DNA of the CDR3 is TGCAGCGTGGGCAGCGAGGGTTCGCCCCTTAACGAGCAGTACTTC.

Many counts were recorded for this clonotype. This chain uses TRBV7-4 with TRBJ2-7; weak D call: TRBD1 (6 bases). There are 19 residues in the CDR3. Germline CDR1 is SGHVT and CDR2 is SQSDAQ. V dropped 1 base and J dropped 1 base, with 23 bases sitting between them. Written as DNA, the CDR3 is TGTGCCAGCAGCTTAGTAGGGGGAGACCCGGACGGGAAATCCTACGAGCAGTACTTC. It yields the protein CASSLVGGDPDGKSYEQYF.

The rearrangement links TRBV18 to TRBJ2-5, with D possibly TRBD1 on 5 matching bases. This CDR3 has 13 residues. V lost 6 bases to trimming and J lost 1 base, with 9 bases between them. CDR1 and CDR2 from the germline V gene are KGHSH and LQKENI. CDR3 bases: TGTGCCAGCTCCGAAACAGGCCAAGAGACCCAGTACTTC. Its translation is CASSETGQETQYF.

The V call is TRBV5-1, the J call TRBJ2-3; 7 nucleotides line up with TRBD2. Germline trimming cut 4 bases from V and 2 bases from J; bases unmatched to any gene: 7. The CDR3 sequence is 15 residues long. Germline V gene data show CDR1 as SGHRS and CDR2 as YFSETQ. The CDR3 reads CASSTGTINTDTQYF. DNA for the CDR3: TGCGCCAGCAGCACCGGGACTATCAACACAGATACGCAGTATTTT.

Concerning this clonotype itself: This sequence may be a read error, since a much larger clone differs from it by one base. This chain links TRBV12-3 or TRBV12-4 with TRBJ2-5, with unresolved D. The CDR3 totals 14 residues. The CDR3 loop is CASSLVAAQETQNF. CDR3 in DNA: TGTGCCAGCAGTTTAGTCGCAGCGCAAGAGACCCAGAACTTC.

The chain employs TRBV28 and TRBJ2-3; 7 nucleotides line up with TRBD2. V lost 5 bases, J lost 4 bases, and 12 bases stayed unmatched. Germline loops: CDR1 MDHEN, CDR2 SYDVKM. This CDR3 has 16 residues. CDR3 sequence (DNA): TGTGCCAGCAGTGGGGGGGTAGCTGGATGGGCAGATACGCAGTATTTT. Amino acids: CASSGGVAGWADTQYF.